Below are 13 T cell receptor beta chains sequenced from a single sample in a study of T-cell memory formation after mild COVID-19 (dated by TCRdb to the early 2020s). Library construction relied on 5' RACE. The sequencer listed for this sample is Illumina NovaSeq 6000. TCRdb reprocessing: public reads trimmed at Q25 with fastp, clones called with MiXCR, in-frame beta chains kept. Rows matching on CDR3 protein sequence are summarized as one entry with the most common DNA and genes. This sample lists around 450,000 distinct CDR3 sequences; 20% to 25% were detected once. The ten largest account for around 8.8% of the sample. Sequenced material: PBMCs or a T cell subset sorted from them (not recorded which). These receptors were obtained from an adult woman who had mild COVID-19 (a few samples of this study predate the infection). The sample titles of this study are shuffled in the database, so cell type and time point are left out; the donor was told from shared clones.

This chain links TRBV5-1 with TRBJ2-3; no clear D gene. Per the germline V gene, CDR1 is SGHRS and CDR2 is YFSETQ. The CDR3 loop spans 15 amino acids. Trimming took 4 bases from V and 2 from J, leaving 14 bases between them. The CDR3 bases are TGCGCCAGCAGCGGGTCGTACGGATCCACAGATACGCAGTATTTT. As protein: CASSGSYGSTDTQYF.

The chain carries TRBV24-1 and TRBJ2-3; TRBD1 agrees at 11 bases. The germline V gene has CDR1 KGHDR and CDR2 SFDVKD. Trimming at V came to 7 bases and at J to 2 bases, leaving 1 base not matched to a gene. The CDR3 has 14 amino acids. The CDR3 sequence: CATRGQGATDTQYF. CDR3 in DNA: TGTGCCACCAGAGGACAGGGGGCCACAGATACGCAGTATTTT.

J is TRBJ1-4 and V is TRBV28; 7 bases are a match to TRBD1. The germline gives CDR1 MDHEN, CDR2 SYDVKM. The CDR3 covers 14 residues. V lost 6 bases to trimming and J lost 4 bases; unmatched junction nucleotides: 5. CDR3 residues: CASRPGTVNEKLFF. CDR3 nucleotides: TGTGCCAGCAGGCCCGGGACAGTTAATGAAAAACTGTTTTTT.

The rearrangement links TRBV30 to TRBJ1-1; D perhaps matches TRBD1 (6 bases). The length of the CDR3 is 15 residues. Trimming removed 0 bases from V and 2 bases from J, with 13 bases in between. Germline loops: CDR1 GTSNPN, CDR2 SVGIG (reference sequence). The CDR3 DNA reads as TGTGCCTGGAGTGTGACCGGGACACAAAACACTGAAGCTTTCTTT. Its protein product is CAWSVTGTQNTEAFF.

This clonotype was recorded at least ten times. V is TRBV11-2 and J is TRBJ2-1, with 9 positions matching TRBD2. V trimming: 1 base; J trimming: 9 bases; junction bases outside the gene matches: 10. This CDR3 is built from 16 residues. Germline CDR1 SGHAT, CDR2 FQNNGV. The CDR3 nucleotides are TGTGCCAGCAGCTTAGGGATCCGCAGCGGGGGGCCTGAGCAGTTCTTC. Translation: CASSLGIRSGGPEQFF. Looking up the rest from reference TRBV11-2 and TRBJ2-1 gives the full variable domain: EAGVAQSPRYKIIEKRQSVAFWCNPISGHATLYWYQQILGQGPKLLIQFQNNGVVDDSQLPKDRFSAERLKGVDSTLKIQPAKLEDSAVYLCASSLGIRSGGPEQFFGPGTRLTVL.

J is TRBJ2-3 and V is TRBV12-3 or TRBV12-4; TRBD1 matches at 7 bases. V lost 8 bases, J lost 3 bases, and 5 bases stayed unmatched. The CDR3 sequence is 13 residues long. CDR3 bases: TGTGCCAGCTGGGACAGCCTTACAGATACGCAGTATTTT. Translation gives CASWDSLTDTQYF.

The J gene is TRBJ2-5, the V gene TRBV4-2; tentatively, D is TRBD2 (5 bases). The germline V gene encodes CDR1 LGHNA and CDR2 YNFKEQ. V lost 8 bases and J 2 bases, leaving 18 bases between the germline ends. This CDR3 is built from 15 residues. The CDR3 DNA reads TGTGCCAGCGGGTTCCGGATTGCGGGTCAAGAGACCCAGTACTTC. Its translation: CASGFRIAGQETQYF.

The chain combines TRBV7-9 with TRBJ2-4; unclear D gene. V was trimmed by 6 bases and J by 7 bases, leaving 10 bases between them. Germline V CDR1 and CDR2: SEHNR, FQNEAQ (reference sequence). The CDR3 consists of 12 residues. This CDR3 reads CASSSTGNIQYF. DNA of the CDR3: TGTGCCAGCAGTTCAACTGGGAACATTCAGTACTTC.

This clonotype was detected a few times. The rearrangement uses TRBV7-9 and TRBJ2-1, with D maybe TRBD2 (6 bases). CDR3 length: 18 residues. Germline CDR1 is SEHNR and CDR2 is FQNEAQ (reference sequence). V was shortened by 3 bases and J by 5 bases, with 23 bases between the two germline ends. CDR3 nucleotides: TGTGCCAGCAGCTTCGGCCGCGGGGTAGGCAGTTGGGACAATGAGCAGTTCTTC. Residues: CASSFGRGVGSWDNEQFF.

This sequence joins TRBV5-1 and TRBJ2-5; 9 bases are a match to TRBD2. Germline CDR1 is SGHRS and CDR2 is YFSETQ. V shed 7 bases and J 3 bases; nucleotides not matched to a gene: 10. The CDR3 extends over 15 amino acids. Here the CDR3 DNA reads TGCGCCAGCTATTCTATAGCGGGGGTCGAAGAGACCCAGTACTTC. Residues: CASYSIAGVEETQYF.

A few counts support this clonotype. The chain couples TRBV30 to TRBJ1-2; TRBD1 aligns across 9 bases. The germline gives CDR1 GTSNPN, CDR2 SVGIG (reference sequence). Trimming cost V 5 bases and J 8 bases; bases outside gene matches: 9. This CDR3 contains 13 residues. CDR3 sequence: CAWGPGQGWGYTF. The CDR3 nucleotides read TGTGCCTGGGGACCGGGACAGGGCTGGGGCTACACCTTC.

This chain joins TRBV7-9 and TRBJ2-5; TRBD2 aligns across 13 bases. V shed 4 bases and J 3 bases; nucleotides not matched to a gene: 5. CDR1 and CDR2 from the germline V gene are SEHNR and FQNEAQ (reference sequence). CDR3 length: 16 amino acids. The CDR3 region has the DNA TGTGCCAGCAGCTCAGGGACTAGCGGGGCCGAAGAGACCCAGTACTTC. Its translation is CASSSGTSGAEETQYF.

The CDR3 DNA reads as TGTGCCATCAGTGAGCGGGCCGGGACACCTGGGAATGAGCAGTTCTTC. This translates into CAISERAGTPGNEQFF. The J gene is TRBJ2-1, the V gene TRBV10-3; a weak D match, TRBD1 (6 bases). This CDR3 is built from 16 residues. Germline V lookup: CDR1 ENHRY, CDR2 SYGVKD. V gave up 2 bases and J gave up 7 bases, with 18 bases separating them.